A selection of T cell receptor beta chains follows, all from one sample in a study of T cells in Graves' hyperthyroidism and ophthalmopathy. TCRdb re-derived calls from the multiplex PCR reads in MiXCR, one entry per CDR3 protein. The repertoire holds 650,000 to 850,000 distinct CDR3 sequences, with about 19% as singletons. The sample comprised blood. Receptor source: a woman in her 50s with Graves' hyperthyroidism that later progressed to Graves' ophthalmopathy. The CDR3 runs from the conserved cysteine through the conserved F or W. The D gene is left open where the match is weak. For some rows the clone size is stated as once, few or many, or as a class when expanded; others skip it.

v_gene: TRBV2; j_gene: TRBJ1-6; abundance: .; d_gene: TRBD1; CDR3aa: CASLEGRDRDSPLHF; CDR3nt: TGTGCCAGCCTAGAAGGAAGGGACAGAGATTCACCCCTCCACTTT
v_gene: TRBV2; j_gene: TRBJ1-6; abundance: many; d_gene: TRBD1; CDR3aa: CASTTGQGNSPLHF; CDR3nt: TGTGCCAGCACCACGGGACAGGGGAATTCACCCCTCCACTTT
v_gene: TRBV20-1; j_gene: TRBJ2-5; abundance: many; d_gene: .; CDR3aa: CSARDLRGGGQETQYF; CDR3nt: TGCAGTGCTAGAGATTTGAGGGGGGGAGGGCAAGAGACCCAGTACTTC
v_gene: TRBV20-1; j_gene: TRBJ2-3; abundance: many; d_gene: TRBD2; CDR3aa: CSATATERGWGTDTQYF; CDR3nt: TGCAGTGCTACCGCCACGGAGCGGGGGTGGGGCACAGATACGCAGTATTTT
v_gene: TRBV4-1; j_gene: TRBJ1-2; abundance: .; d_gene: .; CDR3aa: CASSQVGGDGHGNYGYTF; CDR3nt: TGCGCCAGCAGCCAAGTTGGAGGGGACGGCCACGGCAACTATGGCTACACCTTC
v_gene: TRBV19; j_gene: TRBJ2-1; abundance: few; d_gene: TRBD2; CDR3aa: CASSIRSGGLVSNEQFF; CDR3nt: TGTGCCAGTAGTATCCGCAGCGGGGGACTGGTGTCCAATGAGCAGTTCTTC
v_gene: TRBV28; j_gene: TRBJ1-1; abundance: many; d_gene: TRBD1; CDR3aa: CASSSGQGYKEAFF; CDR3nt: TGTGCCAGCAGCTCTGGACAGGGGTATAAGGAAGCTTTCTTT
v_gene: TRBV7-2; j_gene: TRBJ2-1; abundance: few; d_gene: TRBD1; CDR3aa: CASSIGTGGASYNEQFF; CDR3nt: TGTGCCAGCAGCATCGGGACAGGGGGGGCCTCCTACAATGAGCAGTTCTTC
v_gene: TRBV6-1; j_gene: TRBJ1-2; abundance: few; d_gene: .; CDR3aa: CASSQTRAGGYTF; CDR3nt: TGTGCCAGCAGTCAGACAAGGGCGGGTGGCTACACCTTC
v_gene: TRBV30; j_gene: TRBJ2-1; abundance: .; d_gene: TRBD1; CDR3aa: CAWRRRRGPVGSYNEQFF; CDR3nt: TGTGCCTGGAGGAGGCGTAGGGGGCCCGTGGGCTCCTACAATGAGCAGTTCTTC
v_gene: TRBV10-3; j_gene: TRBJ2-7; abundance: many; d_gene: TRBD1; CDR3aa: CAISDLRDRVNEQYF; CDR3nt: TGTGCCATCAGTGATCTACGGGACAGGGTTAACGAGCAGTACTTC
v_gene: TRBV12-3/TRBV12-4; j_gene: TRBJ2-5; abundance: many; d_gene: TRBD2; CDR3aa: CASMPTSGVGETQYF; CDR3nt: TGTGCCAGCATGCCGACTAGCGGGGTCGGGGAGACCCAGTACTTC
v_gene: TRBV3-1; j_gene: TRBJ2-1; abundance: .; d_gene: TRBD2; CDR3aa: CASTQGTSGGAVWDEQFF; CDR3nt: TGTGCCAGCACCCAAGGGACTAGCGGGGGGGCGGTATGGGATGAGCAGTTCTTC
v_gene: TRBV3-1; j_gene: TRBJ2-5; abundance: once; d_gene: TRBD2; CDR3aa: CASSHAGLAETQYF; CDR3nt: TGTGCCAGCAGCCATGCGGGACTAGCAGAGACCCAGTACTTC
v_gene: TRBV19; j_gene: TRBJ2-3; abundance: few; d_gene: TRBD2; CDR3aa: CASSPLGTTTDTQYF; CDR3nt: TGTGCCAGTAGCCCTCTAGGGACTACCACAGATACGCAGTATTTT
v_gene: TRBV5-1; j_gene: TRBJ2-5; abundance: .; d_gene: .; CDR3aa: CASSLGGEPTQETQYF; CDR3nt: TGCGCCAGCAGCTTGGGCGGGGAACCAACGCAAGAGACCCAGTACTTC
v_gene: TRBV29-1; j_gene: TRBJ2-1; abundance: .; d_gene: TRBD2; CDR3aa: CSVGRDSGGGEQFF; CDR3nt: TGCAGCGTTGGTCGGGATAGCGGGGGGGGTGAGCAGTTCTTC
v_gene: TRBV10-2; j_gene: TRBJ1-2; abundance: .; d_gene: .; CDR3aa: CASQRDSPGGYTF; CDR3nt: TGCGCCAGCCAGCGCGACAGCCCGGGAGGCTACACCTTC
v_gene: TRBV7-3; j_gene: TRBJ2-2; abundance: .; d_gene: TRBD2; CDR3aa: CASSGPGLAGGNTGELFF; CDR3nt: TGTGCCAGCAGCGGACCGGGACTAGCGGGGGGGAACACCGGGGAGCTGTTTTTT
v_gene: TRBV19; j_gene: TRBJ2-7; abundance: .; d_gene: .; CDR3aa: CASSIQRSSEQYF; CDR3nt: TGTGCCAGTAGTATACAGCGTTCCTCCGAGCAGTACTTC
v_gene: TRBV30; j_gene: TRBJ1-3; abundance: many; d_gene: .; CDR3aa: CAWSAASGLGNTIYF; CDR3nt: TGTGCCTGGAGTGCCGCTTCAGGGCTCGGAAACACCATATATTTT
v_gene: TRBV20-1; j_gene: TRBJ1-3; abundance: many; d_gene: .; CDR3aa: CSGQGEENTIYF; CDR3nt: TGCAGTGGGCAGGGTGAGGAAAACACCATATATTTT
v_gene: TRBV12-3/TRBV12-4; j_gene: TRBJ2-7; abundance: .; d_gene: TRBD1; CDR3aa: CASSPAEGATYEQYF; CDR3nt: TGTGCCAGCAGCCCAGCAGAGGGGGCCACCTACGAGCAGTACTTC
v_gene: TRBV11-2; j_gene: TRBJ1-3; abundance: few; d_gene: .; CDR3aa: CASSSRVLSGNTIYF; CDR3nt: TGTGCCAGCAGCTCCAGGGTTCTCTCTGGAAACACCATATATTTT
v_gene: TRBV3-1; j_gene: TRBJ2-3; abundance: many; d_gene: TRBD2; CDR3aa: CASSHSGGARSDTQYF; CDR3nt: TGTGCCAGCAGCCACTCGGGGGGGGCGCGTTCAGATACGCAGTATTTT
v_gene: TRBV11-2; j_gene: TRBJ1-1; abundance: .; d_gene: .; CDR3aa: CASSLYSGAFF; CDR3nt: TGTGCCAGCAGCTTATACAGTGGAGCTTTCTTT
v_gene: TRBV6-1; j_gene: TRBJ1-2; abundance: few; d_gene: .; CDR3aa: CASSETPANYGYTF; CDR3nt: TGTGCCAGCAGTGAAACCCCAGCTAACTATGGCTACACCTTC
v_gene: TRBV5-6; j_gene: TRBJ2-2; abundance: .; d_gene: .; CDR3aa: CASSLDRVWTGELFF; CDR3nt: TGTGCCAGCAGCTTGGACAGGGTTTGGACCGGGGAGCTGTTTTTT
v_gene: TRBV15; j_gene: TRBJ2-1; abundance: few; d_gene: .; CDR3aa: CATSSVHSVGEQFF; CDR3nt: TGTGCCACCAGCAGTGTACATTCCGTTGGTGAGCAGTTCTTC
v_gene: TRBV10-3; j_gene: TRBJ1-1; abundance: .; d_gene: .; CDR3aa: CAIQRSGEGPGTEAFF; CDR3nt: TGTGCCATCCAGCGCAGTGGGGAGGGGCCGGGCACTGAAGCTTTCTTT
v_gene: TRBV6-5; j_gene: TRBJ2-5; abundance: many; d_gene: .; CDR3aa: CASSYSSQETQYF; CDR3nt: TGTGCCAGCAGTTACTCTAGTCAAGAGACCCAGTACTTC
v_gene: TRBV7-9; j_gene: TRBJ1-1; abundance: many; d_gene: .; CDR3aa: CASSSTDLGKGGAFF; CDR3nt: TGTGCCAGCAGCTCCACCGACTTGGGGAAGGGGGGAGCTTTCTTT
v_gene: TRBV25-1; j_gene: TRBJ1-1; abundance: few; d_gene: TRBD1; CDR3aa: CASSRRQGVTEAFF; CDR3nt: TGTGCCAGCAGTCGACGACAGGGCGTCACTGAAGCTTTCTTT
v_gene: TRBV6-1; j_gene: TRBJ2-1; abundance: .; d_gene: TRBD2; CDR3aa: CASSEAAGGGPESEQFF; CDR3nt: TGTGCCAGCAGTGAAGCTGCGGGCGGGGGGCCGGAGAGTGAGCAGTTCTTC
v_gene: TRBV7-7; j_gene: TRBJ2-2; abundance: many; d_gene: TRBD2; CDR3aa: CASSPAGRANTGELFF; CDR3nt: TGTGCTAGCAGCCCAGCGGGACGAGCGAACACCGGGGAGCTGTTTTTT
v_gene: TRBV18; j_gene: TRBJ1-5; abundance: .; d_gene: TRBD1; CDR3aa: CASSPGQRTDSNQPQHF; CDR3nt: TGTGCCAGCTCACCGGGACAGAGAACCGATAGCAATCAGCCCCAGCATTTT
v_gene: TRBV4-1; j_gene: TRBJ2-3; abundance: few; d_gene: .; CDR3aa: CASSQWHTSTDTQYF; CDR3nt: TGCGCCAGCAGCCAATGGCACACCTCCACAGATACGCAGTATTTT